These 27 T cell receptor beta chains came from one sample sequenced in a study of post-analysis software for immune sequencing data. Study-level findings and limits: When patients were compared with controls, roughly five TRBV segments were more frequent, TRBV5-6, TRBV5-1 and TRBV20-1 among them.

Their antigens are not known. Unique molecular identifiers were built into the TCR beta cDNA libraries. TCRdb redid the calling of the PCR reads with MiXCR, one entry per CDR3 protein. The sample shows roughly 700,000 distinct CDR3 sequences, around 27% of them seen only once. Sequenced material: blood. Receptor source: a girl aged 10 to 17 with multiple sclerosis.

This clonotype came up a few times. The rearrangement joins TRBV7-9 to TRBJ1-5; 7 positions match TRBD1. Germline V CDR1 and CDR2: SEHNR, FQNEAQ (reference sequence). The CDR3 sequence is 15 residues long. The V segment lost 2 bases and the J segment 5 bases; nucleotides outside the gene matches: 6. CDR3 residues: CASSLSDRVHQPQHF. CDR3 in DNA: TGTGCCAGCAGCTTAAGTGACAGGGTCCATCAGCCCCAGCATTTT.

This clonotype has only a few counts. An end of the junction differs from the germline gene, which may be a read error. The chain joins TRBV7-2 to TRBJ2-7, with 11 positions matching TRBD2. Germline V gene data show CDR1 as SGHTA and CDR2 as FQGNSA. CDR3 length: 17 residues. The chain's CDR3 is CASSLALAGGGSCEQYF. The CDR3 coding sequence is TGTGCCAGCAGCTTAGCGCTAGCGGGGGGTGGCTCCTGCGAGCAGTACTTC.

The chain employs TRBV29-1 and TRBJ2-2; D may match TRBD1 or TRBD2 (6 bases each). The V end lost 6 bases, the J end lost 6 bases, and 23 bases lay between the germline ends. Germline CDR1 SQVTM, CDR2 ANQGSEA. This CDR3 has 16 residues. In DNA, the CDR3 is TGCAGCGTCGGAGGGTTGACAGGTTTAGCGCCCGGGGAGCTGTTTTTT. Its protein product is CSVGGLTGLAPGELFF.

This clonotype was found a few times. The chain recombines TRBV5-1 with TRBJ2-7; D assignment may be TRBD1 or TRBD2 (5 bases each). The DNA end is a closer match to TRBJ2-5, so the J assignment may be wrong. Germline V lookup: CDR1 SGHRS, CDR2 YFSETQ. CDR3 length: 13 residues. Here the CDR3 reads CASRTIREETQYF. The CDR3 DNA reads TGCGCCAGCAGGACGATCAGGGAGGAGACCCAGTACTTC.

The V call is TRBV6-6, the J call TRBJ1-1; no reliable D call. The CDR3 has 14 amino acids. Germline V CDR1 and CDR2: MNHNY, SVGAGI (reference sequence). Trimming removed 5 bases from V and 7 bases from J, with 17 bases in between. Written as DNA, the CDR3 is TGTGCCAGCAGTCCGCAAACACTGGGCCTTGAAGCTTTCTTT. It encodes CASSPQTLGLEAFF.

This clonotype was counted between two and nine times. The CDR3 reads CASSWGQRTDGYTF. For the CDR3, the DNA is TGTGCCAGCAGTTGGGGACAGCGCACGGATGGCTACACCTTC. This chain uses TRBV6-5 with TRBJ1-2, with 7 nucleotides matching TRBD1. CDR1 and CDR2 (germline): MNHEY, SVGAGI. The CDR3 runs 14 residues. The V gene end was trimmed by 4 bases and the J gene end by 6 bases; junction bases not matched to a gene: 8.

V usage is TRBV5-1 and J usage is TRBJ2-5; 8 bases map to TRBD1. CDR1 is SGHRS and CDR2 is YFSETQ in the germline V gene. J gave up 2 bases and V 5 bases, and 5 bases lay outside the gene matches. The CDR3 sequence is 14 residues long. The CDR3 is CASRLDRGQETQYF. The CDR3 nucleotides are TGCGCCAGCAGGCTAGACAGGGGACAAGAGACCCAGTACTTC.

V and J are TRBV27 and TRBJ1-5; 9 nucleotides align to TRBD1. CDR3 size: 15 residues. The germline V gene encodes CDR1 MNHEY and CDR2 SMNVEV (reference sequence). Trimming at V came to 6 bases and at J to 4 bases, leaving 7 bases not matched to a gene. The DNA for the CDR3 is TGTGCCAGCAGAGTGGGACAGGGAACTAATCAGCCCCAGCATTTT. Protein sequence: CASRVGQGTNQPQHF.

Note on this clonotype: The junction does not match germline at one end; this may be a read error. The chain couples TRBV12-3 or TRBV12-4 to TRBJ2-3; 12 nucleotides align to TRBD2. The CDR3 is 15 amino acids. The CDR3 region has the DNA TGTGCCAGCAGACTGACTAGCGGGAGCGCAGATACGCCGTATTTT. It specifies CASRLTSGSADTPYF.

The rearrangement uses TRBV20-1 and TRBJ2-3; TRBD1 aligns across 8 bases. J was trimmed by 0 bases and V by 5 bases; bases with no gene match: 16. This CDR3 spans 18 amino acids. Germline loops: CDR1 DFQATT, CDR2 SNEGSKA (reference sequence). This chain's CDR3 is CSALDRAPAPVSTDTQYF. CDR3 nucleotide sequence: TGCAGTGCTTTGGACAGGGCTCCTGCTCCCGTTAGCACAGATACGCAGTATTTT.

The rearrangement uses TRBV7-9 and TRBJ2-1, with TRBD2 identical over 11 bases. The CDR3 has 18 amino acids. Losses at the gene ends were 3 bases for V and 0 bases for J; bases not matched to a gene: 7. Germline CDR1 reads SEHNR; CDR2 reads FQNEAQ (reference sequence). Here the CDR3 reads CASSFLAGGISSYNEQFF. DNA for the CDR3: TGTGCCAGCAGCTTCTTAGCGGGAGGGATCAGCTCCTACAATGAGCAGTTCTTC.

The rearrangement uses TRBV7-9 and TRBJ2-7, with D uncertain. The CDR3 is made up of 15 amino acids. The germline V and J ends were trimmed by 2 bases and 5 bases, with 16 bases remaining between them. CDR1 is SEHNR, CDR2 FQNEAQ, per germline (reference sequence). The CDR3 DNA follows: TGTGCCAGCAGCTTAACCGGACCACCAGGCGACGAGCAGTACTTC. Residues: CASSLTGPPGDEQYF.

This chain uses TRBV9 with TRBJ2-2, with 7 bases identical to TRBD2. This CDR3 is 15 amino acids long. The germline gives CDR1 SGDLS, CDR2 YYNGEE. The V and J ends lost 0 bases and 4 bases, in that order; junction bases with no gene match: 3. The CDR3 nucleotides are TGTGCCAGCAGCGTAGGCGGGGGACCCACCGGGGAGCTGTTTTTT. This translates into CASSVGGGPTGELFF.

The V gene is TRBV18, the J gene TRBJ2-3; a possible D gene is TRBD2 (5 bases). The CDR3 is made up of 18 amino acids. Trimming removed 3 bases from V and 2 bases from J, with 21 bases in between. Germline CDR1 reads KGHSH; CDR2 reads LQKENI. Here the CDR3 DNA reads TGTGCCAGCTCACCGAACCCCCGCTCGGGGATGTCCACAGATACGCAGTATTTT. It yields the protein CASSPNPRSGMSTDTQYF.

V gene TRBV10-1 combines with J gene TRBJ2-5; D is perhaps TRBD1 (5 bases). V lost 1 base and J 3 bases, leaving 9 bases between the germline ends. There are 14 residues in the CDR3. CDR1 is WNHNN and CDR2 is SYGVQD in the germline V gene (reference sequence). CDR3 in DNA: TGCGCCAGCAGTGAGTACGGCAGGGAAGAGACCCAGTACTTC. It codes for CASSEYGREETQYF.

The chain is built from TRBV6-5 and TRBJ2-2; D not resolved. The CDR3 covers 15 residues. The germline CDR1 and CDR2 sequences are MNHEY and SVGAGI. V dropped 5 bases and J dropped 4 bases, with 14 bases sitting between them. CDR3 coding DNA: TGTGCCAGCAGTCACGAAAAACTACGCACCGGGGAGCTGTTTTTT. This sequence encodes CASSHEKLRTGELFF.

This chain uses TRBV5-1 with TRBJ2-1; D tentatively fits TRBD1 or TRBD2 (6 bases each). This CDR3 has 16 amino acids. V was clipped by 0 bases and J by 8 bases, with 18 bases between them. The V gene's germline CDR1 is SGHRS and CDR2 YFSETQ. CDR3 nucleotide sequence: TGCGCCAGCAGCTTGGATTCCGGGGGCAGTGTCGATGAGCAGTTCTTC. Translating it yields CASSLDSGGSVDEQFF.

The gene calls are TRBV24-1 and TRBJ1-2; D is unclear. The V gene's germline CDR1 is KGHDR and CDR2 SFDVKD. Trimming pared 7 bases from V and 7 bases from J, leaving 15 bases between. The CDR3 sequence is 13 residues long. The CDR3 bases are TGTGCCACCAGCACCGTCCCGGGGTTTGGCTACACCTTC. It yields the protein CATSTVPGFGYTF.

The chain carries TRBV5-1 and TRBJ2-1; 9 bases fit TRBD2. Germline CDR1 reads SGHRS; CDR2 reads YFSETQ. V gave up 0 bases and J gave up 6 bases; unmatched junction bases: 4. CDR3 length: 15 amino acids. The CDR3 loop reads CASSLEGGGANEQFF. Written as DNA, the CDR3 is TGCGCCAGCAGCTTGGAGGGCGGGGGGGCCAATGAGCAGTTCTTC.

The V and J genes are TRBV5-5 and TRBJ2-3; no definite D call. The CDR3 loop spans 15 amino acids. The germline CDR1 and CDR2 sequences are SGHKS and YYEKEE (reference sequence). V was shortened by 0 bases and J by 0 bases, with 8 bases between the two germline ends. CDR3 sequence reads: CASSLVQTSTDTQYF. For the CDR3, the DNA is TGTGCCAGCAGCTTGGTACAGACAAGCACAGATACGCAGTATTTT.

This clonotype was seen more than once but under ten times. Written as DNA, the CDR3 is TGTGCCAGCAGTTTATCAGGGGCGAGCACCGAGGCTTTCTTT. Translation: CASSLSGASTEAFF. This chain joins TRBV27 and TRBJ1-1; the D gene is possibly TRBD1 (5 bases). The V end lost 0 bases, the J end lost 11 bases, and 16 bases lay between the germline ends. CDR1 is MNHEY and CDR2 is SMNVEV in the germline V gene (reference sequence). The CDR3 covers 14 residues.

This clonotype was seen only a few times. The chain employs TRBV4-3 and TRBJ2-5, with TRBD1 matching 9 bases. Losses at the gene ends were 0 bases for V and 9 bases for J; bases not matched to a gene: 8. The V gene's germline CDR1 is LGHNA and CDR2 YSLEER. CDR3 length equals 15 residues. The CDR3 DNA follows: TGCGCCAGCAGCCAAGAAATGGACAGGGGCTCGGCCCAGTACTTC. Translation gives CASSQEMDRGSAQYF.

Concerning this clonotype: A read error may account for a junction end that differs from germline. As DNA, the CDR3 is TGTGCCGGCAGCTTGTGGACAAGCGGGGACCCCTACGAGCAGTACTTC. It encodes CAGSLWTSGDPYEQYF. The gene calls are TRBV5-6 and TRBJ2-4; 7 positions agree with TRBD2. The J call is uncertain, as TRBJ2-7 better fits the DNA end. This CDR3 spans 16 amino acids. Looked up from germline, CDR1 is SGHDT and CDR2 is YYEEEE.

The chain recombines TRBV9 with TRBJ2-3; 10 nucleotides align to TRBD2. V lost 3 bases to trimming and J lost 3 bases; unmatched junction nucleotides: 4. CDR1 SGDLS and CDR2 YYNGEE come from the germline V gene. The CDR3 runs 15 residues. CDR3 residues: CASSEGLANTDTQYF. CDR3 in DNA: TGTGCCAGCAGCGAGGGACTAGCGAATACAGATACGCAGTATTTT.

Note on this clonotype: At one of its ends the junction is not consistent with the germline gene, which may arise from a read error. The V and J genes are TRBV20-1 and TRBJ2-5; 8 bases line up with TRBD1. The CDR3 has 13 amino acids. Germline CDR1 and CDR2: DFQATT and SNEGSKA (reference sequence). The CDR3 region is CSAPDRVGKTQYF. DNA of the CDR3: TGTAGTGCCCCGGACAGGGTGGGAAAGACCCAGTACTTC.

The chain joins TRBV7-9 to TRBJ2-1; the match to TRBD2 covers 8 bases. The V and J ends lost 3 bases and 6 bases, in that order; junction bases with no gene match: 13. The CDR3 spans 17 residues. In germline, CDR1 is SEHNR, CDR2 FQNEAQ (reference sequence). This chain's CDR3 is CASSFYVIRGGRNEQFF. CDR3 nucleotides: TGTGCCAGCAGCTTTTACGTGATCCGGGGGGGCCGCAATGAGCAGTTCTTC.

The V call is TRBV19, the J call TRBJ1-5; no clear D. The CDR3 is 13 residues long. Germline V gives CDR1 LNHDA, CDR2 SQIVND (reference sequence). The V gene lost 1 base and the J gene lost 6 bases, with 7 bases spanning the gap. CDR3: CASSIASGQPQHF. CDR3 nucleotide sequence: TGTGCCAGTAGTATAGCCTCGGGTCAGCCCCAGCATTTT.